The subject of this entry is one T cell receptor beta chain. What antigen it recognizes has not been identified. One end of the junction varies from germline; a read error may be responsible. These data are taken from a study of human T cells and chemical hapten exposure (dated by TCRdb to the early 2020s). General notes on the study: For sensitization, 2% DPC in acetone was applied to an approximately 2 cm by approximately 2 cm area of upper inner arm skin. Blood was sampled from patients pre-sensitization (week 0) and at 2, 6 and about 24 weeks after DPC sensitization. Patients additionally received weekly therapeutic DPC doses to the scalp throughout the roughly 25-week study period. Most of the patients in the cohort were female, and the cohort covered alopecia areata with under or over 50% scalp involvement, alopecia totalis and alopecia universalis. Libraries were combined into a pool for sequencing, and differences in TCR yield between samples came mainly from small differences in library volumes within the pool. Some 29 alopecia patients gave blood for TCR sequencing at one to four time points (pre-sensitization, 2, 6 and 24 weeks). In alopecia patients, the study followed how the peripheral blood TCR repertoire changed in vivo over primary and secondary sensitization to diphenylcyclopropenone (DPC), a hapten. Patch testing on the upper back used Finn chambers containing 0.01% DPC, with scoring done after 6 days according to International Contact Dermatitis Research Group standards. Study-level results and caveats: After repeated subsampling, changes were observed in the strength of the expansion versus patch-test correlation and in the threshold at which the correlation became significant. The number of TCRs above 1 in 1000 frequency did not change with DPC sensitization; there was no evidence of global repertoire structure alterations. Compared with pre-sensitization or healthy control sets, expanded TCRs formed significantly more large CDR3 similarity clusters, which is consistent with antigen-driven responses. Because every patient had alopecia, a presumed autoimmune disease, the patients' immune response might differ from that of healthy individuals. A positive correlation was found between the number of PT1 expanded TCRs and patch test score, with significance reached at thresholds 8, 16 and 32 but not 4.

The germline V gene gives CDR1 as SGHAT and CDR2 as FQNNGV. Spanning cysteine to phenylalanine, the CDR3 consists of 13 amino acids. CDR3 DNA only is kept here, 39 bases in frame from base 1. Interpreted using the paper, the time point label stands for: patch test 1, 2 weeks after DPC sensitization. The treatment or condition label on this specimen signifies: therapeutic diphenylcyclopropenone sensitization with weekly scalp DPC. At each patch-test visit, blood was drawn before the patch test was applied. Patients were eligible if aged 18 to 70, diagnosed with alopecia and judged suitable for DPC therapy, and pregnant patients were excluded. Total RNA was extracted from unfractionated whole blood collected in Tempus Blood RNA tubes. To prepare the library, RACE was applied. The data were produced on a NextSeq 500. During library preparation, unique molecular identifiers were attached to individual cDNA molecules so that TCRs could be counted in a quantitative, reproducible way. Both TCR alpha and TCR beta chains were sequenced from each blood RNA sample. As for the authors' bioinformatics: A median of around 100,000 TCRs per sample was observed, with a range of about 23,224 to 750,000. V, J and CDR3 annotation of the TCR reads was performed with the Decombinator software suite. For the PS versus PT1 abundance plots, all samples were subsampled to the same number of TCRs (28,000). Expanded TCRs were defined as absent before sensitization and observed at least eight times at the 2-week time point. The public reads were run again by TCRdb, first through fastp at Q25 and then through MiXCR, and only productive beta chains were kept. Each CDR3 protein appears once, grouped with its most common genes and DNA. TCRdb's processing, not the authors' own work, is the source of the V and J calls. This sample has fewer than 150,000 distinct CDR3 sequences in its table, and roughly 13% of those were observed once. The biggest ten clones account for 0.92% of the sample.

This receptor was taken from a man aged 18 to 30 with alopecia areata. Some clones in this sample may be carry-over from other donors' samples. Sequencing was performed on whole blood, taken in connection with sensitization to the hapten diphenylcyclopropenone (DPC). The receptor chain draws on TRBV11-2 and TRBJ2-5; the D segment is perhaps TRBD1 or TRBD2, each sharing 7 matched bases. CDR3 protein: CANSLAGGGAQYF. The nucleotide sequence is given as TGTGCCAACAGCTTAGCAGGGGGAGGGGCCCAGTACTTC.